The clone carrying this T cell receptor beta chain was detected many times. These data are taken from a study of T cells in Graves' hyperthyroidism and ophthalmopathy. Uncontrolled infection, other autoimmune disease, pregnancy or lactation disqualified patients from enrolment. It was RNA transcripts that yielded the amplified TCR beta CDR3 regions. In the first-round RT-PCR of the TCR CDR3, the HTBI primer set was used. TCRdb fed the multiplex PCR reads into MiXCR, producing one record per CDR3 protein. Counted here are about 300,000 distinct CDR3 sequences, roughly 15% occurring once; the ten biggest clones make up roughly 8.2%. CDR3 length: 14 residues. Trimming cost V 6 bases and J 5 bases; bases outside gene matches: 10. The germline V gene encodes CDR1 SNHLY and CDR2 FYNNEI.

This rearrangement joins TRBV2 to TRBJ2-7; 7 bases are a match to TRBD1. The sequence was collected from a middle-aged woman with Graves' hyperthyroidism. Sequenced sample: blood. The CDR3 protein is CASRVTGRANEQYF. The DNA for the CDR3 is TGTGCCAGCAGAGTGACAGGGCGTGCCAACGAGCAGTACTTC.